Each of the 12 T cell receptor beta chains below was sequenced from the same sample in a study of blood T cell repertoires in COVID-19. TCRdb keeps only in-frame clones here, not all; method: immunoSEQ multiplex PCR. The table includes tens of thousands of clones, 83% detected once. The sample taken for sequencing was peripheral blood. The receptors were gathered from a man aged 50-60 years with active COVID-19.

V and J are TRBV4-2 and TRBJ2-2; 10 nucleotides align to TRBD1. V lost 2 bases and J lost 6; bases outside the gene matches: 9. CDR3 length: 17 amino acids. The germline gives CDR1 LGHNA, CDR2 YNFKEQ. The CDR3 sequence is CASSQNPGQGSSGELFF. CDR3 sequence (DNA): TGTGCCAGCAGCCAAAATCCGGGACAGGGGTCTTCCGGGGAGCTGTTTTTT.

The chain joins TRBV15 to TRBJ2-1; 7 bases map to TRBD1. Germline V gene data show CDR1 as LNHNV and CDR2 as YYDKDF (reference sequence). With 1 base clipped from V and 5 bases from J, the junction kept 8 bases outside the gene matches. The CDR3 loop spans 16 amino acids. The CDR3 DNA follows: TGTGCCACCAGCAGAGGCATACAGGGGTTTGACAATGAGCAGTTCTTC. It is translated as CATSRGIQGFDNEQFF. The whole variable domain, filled in from reference TRBV15 and TRBJ2-1, reads DAMVIQNPRYQVTQFGKPVTLSCSQTLNHNVMYWYQQKSSQAPKLLFHYYDKDFNNEADTPDNFQSRRPNTSFCFLDIRSPGLGDTAMYLCATSRGIQGFDNEQFFGPGTRLTVL.

This clone was seen only once. The V and J genes are TRBV28 and TRBJ2-2, with 10 positions matching TRBD1. Germline CDR1 and CDR2: MDHEN and SYDVKM. The CDR3 is 15 amino acids. V was clipped by 10 bases and J by 4 bases; unmatched bases: 9. The CDR3 here is CANGRQGARTGELFF. The CDR3 DNA is TGTGCCAACGGAAGACAGGGGGCGCGCACCGGGGAGCTGTTTTTT.

This clone was detected once. This sequence joins TRBV4-2 and TRBJ2-3; 7 bases align to TRBD2. The V gene end was trimmed by 0 bases and the J gene end by 5 bases; junction bases not matched to a gene: 5. CDR3 length: 15 amino acids. CDR1 and CDR2 from the germline V gene are LGHNA and YNFKEQ. The CDR3 region has the DNA TGTGCCAGCAGCCAAGATCCTGGCGGGGGAGATACGCAGTATTTT. Residues: CASSQDPGGGDTQYF.

V and J are TRBV18 and TRBJ1-1; a weak D match, TRBD1 (5 bases). Germline loops: CDR1 KGHSH, CDR2 LQKENI. Trimming pared 6 bases from V and 10 bases from J, leaving 12 bases between. The CDR3 runs to 11 residues. CDR3 nucleotides: TGTGCCAGCTCCCAGGAGACAGTAGCTTTCTTT. It encodes CASSQETVAFF.

The chain joins TRBV29-1 to TRBJ2-7, with a tentative D call TRBD2 (5 bases). CDR1 and CDR2 from the germline V gene are SQVTM and ANQGSEA. The CDR3 has 11 residues. V was trimmed by 6 bases and J by 3 bases, leaving 9 bases between them. CDR3 in DNA: TGCAGCGTCCACGAGGGCTACGAGCAGTACTTC. This translates into CSVHEGYEQYF.

The rearrangement uses TRBV9 and TRBJ2-1, with 10 bases fitting TRBD1. Germline V gene sequence: CDR1 SGDLS, CDR2 YYNGEE. This CDR3 has 15 amino acids. Germline trimming cut 3 bases from V and 1 base from J; bases unmatched to any gene: 1. For the CDR3, the DNA is TGTGCCAGCAGCGAGGGACAGGGGTCCTACAATGAGCAGTTCTTC. It is translated as CASSEGQGSYNEQFF.

The chain uses TRBV6-5 and TRBJ1-1; tentatively, D is TRBD1 (6 bases). The germline V gene encodes CDR1 MNHEY and CDR2 SVGAGI. Trimming took 7 bases from V and 1 from J, leaving 10 bases between them. This CDR3 comprises 13 residues. CDR3 protein: CASIQQGNTEAFF. In DNA, the CDR3 is TGTGCCAGCATCCAACAGGGGAACACTGAAGCTTTCTTT.

This sequence joins TRBV7-9 and TRBJ2-7; D unclear. V lost 3 bases, J lost 5 bases, and 8 bases lay in between. Per germline, CDR1 SEHNR and CDR2 FQNEAQ (reference sequence). This CDR3 has 12 amino acids. The CDR3 DNA follows: TGTGCCAGCAGCTTGGATCAGGACGAGCAGTACTTC. This codes for CASSLDQDEQYF.

This sequence joins TRBV29-1 and TRBJ2-7, with 10 nucleotides matching TRBD1. This CDR3 has 13 residues. Trimming at V came to 3 bases and at J to 6 bases, leaving 5 bases not matched to a gene. Per germline, CDR1 SQVTM and CDR2 ANQGSEA. DNA for the CDR3: TGCAGCGTTGACGGGACAGGGGTGGGCGAGCAGTACTTC. Its protein product is CSVDGTGVGEQYF.

This chain uses TRBV27 with TRBJ2-1, with TRBD2 matching 9 bases. Germline trimming cut 0 bases from V and 10 bases from J; bases unmatched to any gene: 7. Germline CDR1 is MNHEY and CDR2 is SMNVEV (reference sequence). This CDR3 comprises 15 residues. The CDR3 nucleotides read TGTGCCAGCAGTTTATCTAGCGGGAGATGGAAAGAGCAGTTCTTC. Translating gives CASSLSSGRWKEQFF.

For the CDR3, the DNA is TGCGCCAGCAGCTCTCCGGGACTAGCGGGCCCCACCGGGGAGCTGTTTTTT. It yields the protein CASSSPGLAGPTGELFF. J is TRBJ2-2 and V is TRBV5-1; the match to TRBD2 covers 12 bases. V was pared by 3 bases and J by 4 bases, with 7 bases of the junction left unmatched. Germline V gene lookup returns CDR1 SGHRS and CDR2 YFSETQ. The CDR3 sequence is 17 residues long.